This passage covers 27 T cell receptor beta chains from one sample sequenced in a study of cytomegalovirus exposure and HLA in healthy donors. Amplification used 60 Vbeta primers and 13 Jbeta primers. Assay: immunoSEQ multiplex PCR; the TCRdb copy retains only in-frame clones and omits some. The data show around 180,000 clones, over 65% seen once. The sequenced sample consisted of PBMCs. These TCRs come from a woman aged 25 to 39 in good health and CMV-seropositive.

The chain employs TRBV28 and TRBJ2-5; maybe TRBD2 (6 bases). The J call may be faulty, since TRBJ2-7 better matches the DNA end. This CDR3 region has 14 residues. Germline-derived CDR1 and CDR2 are MDHEN and SYDVKM. The CDR3 DNA reads as TGTGCCAGCAGTTTCGGGGGAAACTCCTACGAGCAGTACTTC. Translating gives CASSFGGNSYEQYF.

V and J are TRBV5-1 and TRBJ2-7; the D gene is possibly TRBD2 (7 bases). The CDR3 sequence is 19 residues long. V dropped 3 bases and J dropped 4 bases, with 29 bases sitting between them. Germline V lookup: CDR1 SGHRS, CDR2 YFSETQ. The CDR3 nucleotides are TGCGCCAGCAGCTCGACGGGGGGCCTGACTCGGCCCGGGGTATACGAGCAGTACTTC. Amino acid sequence: CASSSTGGLTRPGVYEQYF.

The rearrangement joins TRBV2 to TRBJ2-5; D not resolved. This CDR3 comprises 11 residues. Germline loops: CDR1 SNHLY, CDR2 FYNNEI. The V and J ends lost 7 bases and 4 bases respectively, with 7 bases between them. The CDR3, as DNA: TGTGCCAGCAACCGAGTAGAGACCCAGTACTTC. Translated: CASNRVETQYF.

The V gene is TRBV29-1, the J gene TRBJ2-7, with 7 nucleotides matching TRBD1. The CDR3 has 12 residues. The trim removed 2 bases at V and 6 bases at J, leaving 4 bases unmatched. Germline CDR1 SQVTM, CDR2 ANQGSEA. As DNA, the CDR3 is TGCAGCGTTGAACGGACAGGTGCCGAGCAGTACTTC. As protein: CSVERTGAEQYF.

The chain has TRBV7-2 and TRBJ2-1; 14 nucleotides line up with TRBD2. V was clipped by 7 bases and J by 7 bases; unmatched bases: 6. Germline-derived CDR1 and CDR2 are SGHTA and FQGNSA. The CDR3 is 15 amino acids. CDR3 in amino acids: CASNPGLAGVNEQFF. The DNA for the CDR3 is TGTGCCAGCAACCCGGGACTAGCGGGAGTAAATGAGCAGTTCTTC.

The rearrangement joins TRBV28 to TRBJ2-5, with 7 nucleotides matching TRBD2. CDR1 is MDHEN, CDR2 SYDVKM, per germline. CDR3 length: 14 residues. V lost 3 bases and J lost 2; bases outside the gene matches: 3. The CDR3 spells CASSFPGGQETQYF. The CDR3 nucleotides are TGTGCCAGCAGTTTCCCGGGGGGTCAAGAGACCCAGTACTTC.

The genes are TRBV9 and TRBJ2-5, with TRBD2 identical over 9 bases. The CDR3 contains 16 residues. After removal of 0 bases from V and 4 bases from J, the junction contained 7 bases not matched to a gene. CDR1 and CDR2 from the germline V gene are SGDLS and YYNGEE. In DNA form, the CDR3 reads TGTGCCAGCAGCGTAGAGACTAGCGGAAGGGGAGAGACCCAGTACTTC. It translates to CASSVETSGRGETQYF.

The V and J genes are TRBV5-1 and TRBJ2-1; D call uncertain. Germline CDR1 is SGHRS and CDR2 is YFSETQ. This CDR3 comprises 14 residues. Trimming shortened V by 0 bases and J by 0 bases, and 4 bases separated the two germline ends. The chain's CDR3 is CASSLDSSYNEQFF. In nucleotides, the CDR3 is TGCGCCAGCAGCTTGGACAGCTCCTACAATGAGCAGTTCTTC.

Turning to this clone: Relative to the germline gene, one junction end is altered; a read error may explain this. The rearrangement links TRBV7-3 to TRBJ2-1; TRBD2 aligns across 11 bases. This CDR3 is 18 amino acids long. Germline CDR1 and CDR2: SGHTA and FQGTGA. The CDR3 nucleotides read TGTGCCAGCAGCATAACCGGGACTAGCGGACGGGCCTACAATGAGCAGTTCTTC. Translation gives CASSITGTSGRAYNEQFF. The variable domain in full, with the rest retrieved from reference TRBV7-3 and TRBJ2-1, is GAGVSQTPSNKVTEKGKYVELRCDPISGHTALYWYRQSLGQGPEFLIYFQGTGAADDSGLPNDRFFAVRPEGSVSTLKIQRTERGDSAVYLCASSITGTSGRAYNEQFFGPGTRLTVL.

The chain is built from TRBV30 and TRBJ2-7; 9 positions agree with TRBD1. Germline V gives CDR1 GTSNPN, CDR2 SVGIG (reference sequence). V lost 1 base and J lost 5; bases outside the gene matches: 12. CDR3 length equals 16 residues. CDR3 residues: CAWSARTGQGRDEQYF. The CDR3 nucleotides are TGTGCCTGGAGTGCCCGGACGGGACAGGGACGGGACGAGCAGTACTTC.

This chain uses TRBV4-2 with TRBJ2-3; D call uncertain. V lost 6 bases and J lost 1, with 8 bases in between. The CDR3 has 13 residues. Germline V gives CDR1 LGHNA, CDR2 YNFKEQ. CDR3 in amino acids: CASSGVGTDTQYF. CDR3 bases: TGTGCCAGCAGTGGAGTTGGCACAGATACGCAGTATTTT.

The chain couples TRBV5-1 to TRBJ1-3, with 11 bases matching TRBD1. Germline-derived CDR1 and CDR2 are SGHRS and YFSETQ. With 4 bases clipped from V and 0 bases from J, the junction kept 9 bases outside the gene matches. The CDR3 extends over 18 amino acids. CDR3 in amino acids: CASSGRTGGPDSGNTIYF. DNA of the CDR3: TGCGCCAGCAGCGGACGGACAGGGGGCCCGGACTCTGGAAACACCATATATTTT.

The chain employs TRBV4-1 and TRBJ1-4; TRBD1 is a possible D gene (6 bases). V dropped 1 base and J dropped 0 bases, with 12 bases sitting between them. Per germline, CDR1 MGHRA and CDR2 YSYEKL. This CDR3 has 17 residues. CDR3 nucleotides: TGCGCCAGCAGCCAAGGGGTTAACAGGGCAACTAATGAAAAACTGTTTTTT. This encodes CASSQGVNRATNEKLFF.

The rearrangement uses TRBV5-6 and TRBJ1-2; D is perhaps TRBD1 (5 bases). This CDR3 spans 17 amino acids. V lost 7 bases to trimming and J lost 0 bases, with 22 bases between them. The germline gives CDR1 SGHDT, CDR2 YYEEEE. The CDR3 bases are TGTGCCAGCGCGGTTGGTGGGACTCTCGAAGCTAACTATGGCTACACCTTC. Protein: CASAVGGTLEANYGYTF. The whole variable domain, remainder taken from reference TRBV5-6 and TRBJ1-2, is DAGVTQSPTHLIKTRGQQVTLRCSPKSGHDTVSWYQQALGQGPQFIFQYYEEEERQRGNFPDRFSGHQFPNYSSELNVNALLLGDSALYLCASAVGGTLEANYGYTFGSGTRLTVV.

This clone came up once. The chain couples TRBV5-6 to TRBJ2-1, with 8 bases matching TRBD2. CDR1 is SGHDT and CDR2 is YYEEEE in the germline V gene. The CDR3 runs 12 residues. The ends lost 10 bases at V and 10 bases at J; junction bases unmatched: 10. For the CDR3, the DNA is TGTGCCGCGCAAGCGGGAGCTCACGAGCAGTTCTTC. Amino acid sequence: CAAQAGAHEQFF.

In DNA, the CDR3 is TGTGCCAGCAGCTTAACGGGACTAGCTGGAGGCGAGCAGTACTTC. It is translated as CASSLTGLAGGEQYF. This rearrangement joins TRBV11-2 to TRBJ2-7; 9 bases line up with TRBD2. Germline CDR1 reads SGHAT; CDR2 reads FQNNGV. V trimming: 2 bases; J trimming: 6 bases; junction bases outside the gene matches: 8. CDR3 size: 15 residues.

About this clone itself: This sample also contains other DNA sequences that code for the same CDR3. The gene calls are TRBV28 and TRBJ1-5; 9 nucleotides align to TRBD1. CDR3 length: 16 residues. The germline V gene encodes CDR1 MDHEN and CDR2 SYDVKM. The trim removed 4 bases at V and 1 base at J, leaving 5 bases unmatched. The CDR3 nucleotides are TGTGCCAGCAGTTGGGGAGACAGGGGGAGCAATCAGCCCCAGCATTTT. Amino acid sequence: CASSWGDRGSNQPQHF.

The rearrangement joins TRBV29-1 to TRBJ1-3; D is unresolved. The CDR3 loop spans 13 amino acids. V lost 5 bases and J 1 base, leaving 9 bases between the germline ends. The germline gives CDR1 SQVTM, CDR2 ANQGSEA. For the CDR3, the DNA is TGCAGCGTTCCGGGGAGGTCTGGAAACACCATATATTTT. Translated: CSVPGRSGNTIYF.

The chain uses TRBV11-3 and TRBJ2-5; D remains ambiguous. Germline CDR1 and CDR2: SGHNT and YENEEA. The CDR3 consists of 14 residues. Trimming stripped 1 base from V and 5 bases from J, with 11 bases between. The CDR3 spells CASSLVSTRETQYF. The CDR3 coding sequence is TGTGCCAGCAGCTTAGTTTCAACGCGGGAGACCCAGTACTTC.

V gene TRBV6-5 combines with J gene TRBJ2-7; D may be TRBD1 (6 bases). This CDR3 spans 13 amino acids. Germline V gives CDR1 MNHEY, CDR2 SVGAGI. CDR3 protein: CPRCRGFSGEQYF. The CDR3 bases are TGTCCCCGGTGCAGGGGTTTTTCTGGCGAGCAGTACTTC.

This chain links TRBV5-1 with TRBJ2-2; 7 bases agree with TRBD2. The junction had 9 bases not matched to a gene; V was cut back by 3 bases and J by 1 base. The CDR3 loop spans 17 amino acids. Germline assignment: CDR1 SGHRS and CDR2 YFSETQ. The CDR3 DNA follows: TGCGCCAGCAGCTCGCCATGGGGGGGGGAGAACACCGGGGAGCTGTTTTTT. It specifies CASSSPWGGENTGELFF.

V is TRBV7-2 and J is TRBJ2-2; unclear D gene. V dropped 1 base and J dropped 6 bases, with 9 bases sitting between them. Germline values: CDR1 SGHTA, CDR2 FQGNSA. The CDR3 covers 14 residues. The CDR3 region is CASSLDFFAGELFF. The CDR3, as DNA: TGTGCCAGCAGCTTAGACTTTTTCGCCGGGGAGCTGTTTTTT.

The chain combines TRBV30 with TRBJ2-7, with 7 bases identical to TRBD1. From germline, CDR1 is GTSNPN and CDR2 SVGIG (reference sequence). This CDR3 is 14 amino acids long. V dropped 5 bases and J dropped 4; count of bases not matched to a gene: 11. DNA of the CDR3: TGTGCCTGGTCGGGGCCAGGGGGAAAGTACGAGCAGTACTTC. Its translation is CAWSGPGGKYEQYF.

CDR3 bases: TGTGCCAGCAGCTCGGGGCGGGAGCGGTACGAGCAGTACTTC. Translated, it gives CASSSGRERYEQYF. The chain combines TRBV6-5 with TRBJ2-7; 7 positions agree with TRBD2. J lost 4 bases, V lost 6 bases, and 9 bases had no gene match. Germline CDR1 reads MNHEY; CDR2 reads SVGAGI. CDR3 size: 14 residues.

The J gene is TRBJ2-2, the V gene TRBV13; 13 positions match TRBD2. Germline CDR1 reads PRHDT; CDR2 reads FYEKMQ (reference sequence). The CDR3 runs 15 residues. The V and J ends lost 5 bases and 6 bases, in that order; junction bases with no gene match: 3. The CDR3 nucleotides read TGTGCCAGCAGCCCACTAGCGGGAGGGCCCGGGGAGCTGTTTTTT. Translating gives CASSPLAGGPGELFF.

The chain couples TRBV19 to TRBJ2-1; the match to TRBD2 covers 10 bases. The V gene end was trimmed by 3 bases and the J gene end by 4 bases; junction bases not matched to a gene: 6. The CDR3 loop spans 16 amino acids. Germline CDR1 LNHDA, CDR2 SQIVND (reference sequence). In DNA, the CDR3 is TGTGCCAGTAGTATTCTAACTAGCGGGGTTTACAATGAGCAGTTCTTC. The encoded protein is CASSILTSGVYNEQFF.

V and J are TRBV27 and TRBJ2-7; D may be TRBD2 (5 bases). The CDR3 extends over 15 amino acids. Per germline, CDR1 MNHEY and CDR2 SMNVEV (reference sequence). Between the trimmed V and J ends, which lost 2 bases and 5 bases, there was a span of 16 bases. CDR3 DNA: TGTGCCAGCAGTTTAATGAGTACGGGGAGCCACGAGCAGTACTTC. Its translation: CASSLMSTGSHEQYF.